This T cell receptor beta chain was identified during a study of T-cell memory formation after mild COVID-19. Germline CDR1 MNHNS, CDR2 SASEGT. After removal of 6 bases from V and 4 bases from J, the junction contained 2 bases not matched to a gene. The CDR3 is made up of 13 amino acids. This clonotype was recorded a few times. Its antigen is as yet unknown. Study-level points and caveats: Clones which contracted sat mainly in CM and EM if CD4+, and in EMRA if CD8+.

TCRdb reanalysed the 5' RACE reads using MiXCR and keeps one entry per CDR3 protein. The sample shows 340,000 or so distinct CDR3 sequences, 10% to 15% of them seen only once. The rearrangement links TRBV6-1 to TRBJ2-2; TRBD1 matches at 7 bases. This TCR was recovered from a young man who had mild COVID-19 (a few samples of this study predate the infection). Cell type and time point are not known. The sequencing sample was made of PBMCs or a T cell subset sorted from them (not recorded which). DNA for the CDR3: TGTGCCAGCAGCTGGGACAGCACCGGGGAGCTGTTTTTT. It encodes CASSWDSTGELFF.